Listed below are T cell receptor beta chains from one sample, sequenced in a study of cytomegalovirus exposure and HLA in healthy donors. Some clones are missing from TCRdb's copy, which holds only in-frame ones; the method was immunoSEQ multiplex PCR. Of about 240,000 clones in the sample, 70% to 90% were seen once. Specimen: PBMCs. The source is a woman in her fifties or sixties in good health and CMV-seropositive. Both conserved end residues are part of each CDR3. A D gene is named only where the DNA matches it firmly. Clone size is not always given. Where it is, it says once, few, many or a class for expanded clones.

D	size	V	J	DNA	CDR3
TRBD2	NA	TRBV6-1	TRBJ2-5	TGTGCCAGCAGTGAAGGCCTAGCGGGAGGGCAAGAGACCCAGTACTTC	CASSEGLAGGQETQYF
NA	NA	TRBV11-2	TRBJ2-7	TGTGCCAGCAGCTTGGGTGGGGGGAGTCTGAACGAGCAGTACTTC	CASSLGGGSLNEQYF
TRBD1	NA	TRBV15	TRBJ1-5	TGTGCCACCAGCACGCTTAGGGGGCGAGCTGCTAGTGGCAATCAGCCCCAGCATTTT	CATSTLRGRAASGNQPQHF
NA	NA	TRBV14	TRBJ2-4	TGTGCCAGCAGCCATTACAGGGAGACCAAAAACATTCAGTACTTC	CASSHYRETKNIQYF
NA	NA	TRBV7-9	TRBJ1-3	TGTTCCAGCAGCCTCCCGGGGTCCTCTGGAAACACCATATATTTT	CSSSLPGSSGNTIYF
TRBD2	NA	TRBV5-1	TRBJ2-5	TGCGCCAGCACCATGGGGAGGGAAGGAGAGACCCAGTACTTC	CASTMGREGETQYF
NA	NA	TRBV25-1	TRBJ2-2	TGTGCCAGCACCAGTGGGGGAGGCGGCACCGGGGAGCTGTTTTTT	CASTSGGGGTGELFF
TRBD1	NA	TRBV4-2	TRBJ2-1	TGTGCCAGCAGCCAGGACGCGGACAGGGATGCATACAATGAGCAGTTCTTC	CASSQDADRDAYNEQFF
NA	NA	TRBV5-6	TRBJ1-2	TGTGCCAGCAGCTTGGCCCAGGGTAGACTGGTTGGCTACACCTTC	CASSLAQGRLVGYTF
NA	NA	TRBV28	TRBJ1-1	TGTGCCAGCAGTTTTCCGATGGGGGGAAGGGACACTGAAGCTTTCTTT	CASSFPMGGRDTEAFF
TRBD1	NA	TRBV30	TRBJ2-1	TGTGCCTGGAGTGTAGACAGGGGGATCGATGAGCAGTTCTTC	CAWSVDRGIDEQFF
NA	NA	TRBV5-4	TRBJ1-1	TGTGCCAGCAGCTTATGGGGGCACGGCACTGAAGCTTTCTTT	CASSLWGHGTEAFF
TRBD2	NA	TRBV27	TRBJ2-1	TGTGCCAGCACCGGGACTAGCACCTACAATGAGCAGTTCTTC	CASTGTSTYNEQFF
TRBD2	NA	TRBV27	TRBJ2-1	TGTGCCAGCGAGGACTTCCGGACTAGCGGGAGTGGGGATGAGCAGTTCTTC	CASEDFRTSGSGDEQFF
TRBD2	NA	TRBV14	TRBJ2-7	TGTGCCAGCAGCCTTAGGTGGGGGGGGACCATCTCCTACGAGCAGTACTTC	CASSLRWGGTISYEQYF
TRBD2	NA	TRBV28	TRBJ2-1	TGTGCCAGCCGGGGGCTAGCGGGAGGAGTTGAGCAGTTCTTC	CASRGLAGGVEQFF
NA	NA	TRBV7-9	TRBJ2-1	TGTGCCAGCAGCTTAGCCCCACTAGCCGGGAATTCAATTGAGCAGTTCTTC	CASSLAPLAGNSIEQFF
TRBD1	NA	TRBV7-2	TRBJ1-1	TGTGCCAGCAGCCCTCGGACAGGGGGCCTTGAAGCTTTCTTT	CASSPRTGGLEAFF
TRBD2	NA	TRBV12-5	TRBJ2-3	TGTGCTAGTGCCCTAGCGGGACCTGACACAGATACGCAGTATTTT	CASALAGPDTDTQYF
TRBD1	NA	TRBV27	TRBJ2-5	TGTGCCAGCAGGCTCCAGGGACAGGGAGTAGAGACCCAGTACTTC	CASRLQGQGVETQYF
TRBD2	NA	TRBV5-1	TRBJ2-7	TGCGCCAGCAGTGCTCTAGCGGGAGTAAGATCCTACGAGCAGTACTTC	CASSALAGVRSYEQYF
TRBD1	once	TRBV30	TRBJ1-1	TGTGCCTGGAATGGACAGGGCGGAAACACTGAAGCTTTCTTT	CAWNGQGGNTEAFF
NA	NA	TRBV30	TRBJ1-4	TGTGCCCGGAGACAGATTAATGAAAAACTGTTTTTT	CARRQINEKLFF
NA	few	TRBV6-5	TRBJ1-2	TGTGCCAGCAGAGACAGCTCCAGGTTCTCCTATGGCTACACCTTC	CASRDSSRFSYGYTF
TRBD1	NA	TRBV28	TRBJ1-3	TGTGCCAGCAGTTTCCTCGACAGGGCGAACACCATATATTTT	CASSFLDRANTIYF
TRBD1	few	TRBV25-1	TRBJ1-1	TGTGCCAGCAGTCCAACGGACAGGGGTCCCGCTGAAGCTTTCTTT	CASSPTDRGPAEAFF
TRBD2	few	TRBV5-1	TRBJ2-1	TGCGCCAGCGCCGGGGGGGGATCCTACAATGAGCAGTTCTTC	CASAGGGSYNEQFF
NA	NA	TRBV27	TRBJ2-7	TGTGCCAGCAGTTTAGTTGGGAGTATAGGCGAGCAGTACTTC	CASSLVGSIGEQYF
NA	NA	TRBV19	TRBJ1-1	TGTGCCAGTAGTATGGAGGGTGGGACTGAAGCTTTCTTT	CASSMEGGTEAFF
NA	NA	TRBV19	TRBJ2-7	TGTGCCAGTAGTCCGGCGGGGGACAGGCCCTACGAGCAGTACTTC	CASSPAGDRPYEQYF
TRBD2	NA	TRBV5-4	TRBJ2-1	TGTGCCAGCAGCCCGGGGACTAGGGAAAATGAGCAGTTCTTC	CASSPGTRENEQFF
TRBD2	NA	TRBV7-8	TRBJ2-7	TGTGCCAGCACCCTACAGCGGCTAGCGGGTTCCTACGAGCAGTACTTC	CASTLQRLAGSYEQYF
NA	NA	TRBV7-2	TRBJ1-1	TGTGCCAGCAGCTTAGGGGGAGGGAGTCGAGCTTTCTTT	CASSLGGGSRAFF
TRBD2	NA	TRBV5-4	TRBJ2-7	TGTGCCAGCAGCCCGGGACTAGCCCGGGACGAGCAGTACTTC	CASSPGLARDEQYF
TRBD2	NA	TRBV27	TRBJ2-3	TGTGCCAGCAACTTAGCGGGAGGGCCAGATACGCAGTATTTT	CASNLAGGPDTQYF
TRBD2	NA	TRBV4-2	TRBJ2-7	TGTGCCAGCAGCCAGGGCTTAACTAGCGGGAGGGCCGGCTCCTACGAGCAGTACTTC	CASSQGLTSGRAGSYEQYF
NA	NA	TRBV27	TRBJ2-3	TGTGCCAGCCGCTACCTAAGCACAGATACGCAGTATTTT	CASRYLSTDTQYF
NA	NA	TRBV19	TRBJ2-1	TGTGCCAGTAGTATATCCCCCGAGTACAATGAGCAGTTCTTC	CASSISPEYNEQFF
NA	NA	TRBV6-1	TRBJ2-7	TGTGCCAGCAGTGAGGGGCTAGCGCTCTACGAGCAGTACTTC	CASSEGLALYEQYF
TRBD2	NA	TRBV5-1	TRBJ2-1	TGCGCCAGCAGCTTGAATAGCGGGACTAATGAGCAGTTCTTC	CASSLNSGTNEQFF
NA	NA	TRBV6-6	TRBJ2-3	TGTGCCAGCAGGGGCGGGGCCGCGGGCACAGATACGCAGTATTTT	CASRGGAAGTDTQYF
TRBD1	NA	TRBV5-6	TRBJ1-1	TGTGCCAGCAGCTTGGAGGGGGCGCGGTACACTGAAGCTTTCTTT	CASSLEGARYTEAFF
TRBD2	few	TRBV7-3	TRBJ2-2	TGTGCCAGCAGCTCTACCGGGACTAGCGTCCCCGGGGAGCTGTTTTTT	CASSSTGTSVPGELFF
TRBD2	NA	TRBV11-2	TRBJ2-2	TGTGCCAGCAGCTTAGAGAGGGGAGGGCGGGATTGGACCGGGGAGCTGTTTTTT	CASSLERGGRDWTGELFF
NA	NA	TRBV7-8	TRBJ2-2	TGTGCCAGCGGCGACAGGGGAGGGTTTGTCGGGGAGCTGTTTTTT	CASGDRGGFVGELFF
NA	NA	TRBV7-9	TRBJ2-1	TGTGCCAGCAGCCAAGATAGCGCAAACAATGAGCAGTTCTTC	CASSQDSANNEQFF
TRBD1	few	TRBV5-1	TRBJ1-1	TGCGCCAGCAGTCCCGGGACAGGGAGAGGGAACACTGAAGCTTTCTTT	CASSPGTGRGNTEAFF
TRBD1	NA	TRBV5-6	TRBJ2-7	TGTGCCAGCAGCCAATACGGACAGGCTCATTACGAGCAGTACTTC	CASSQYGQAHYEQYF